This is a list of T cell receptor beta chains from one sample in a study of PD-1 blockade in classical Hodgkin lymphoma. Using immunoSEQ multiplex PCR, the repertoire was profiled, and TCRdb retains in-frame clones only, with some absent. The table lists 90,000 to 120,000 clones, 80% to 90% of them singletons. This material consisted of peripheral blood mononuclear cells (PBMCs), taken before the second cycle of nivolumab. These receptors were collected from a human donor with classical Hodgkin lymphoma. CDR3s leave out the opening cysteine and the closing phenylalanine or tryptophan. D genes are given only for firm matches.

v_call: TRBV10-3
j_call: TRBJ2-7
d_call: TRBD1
cdr3_aa: AISKDRGASEQY

v_call: TRBV7-6
j_call: TRBJ2-3
d_call: TRBD2
cdr3_aa: ASSLTAGADTQY

v_call: TRBV7-2
j_call: TRBJ1-2
d_call: TRBD1
cdr3_aa: ASSAGGQGTNYGYT

v_call: TRBV5-6
j_call: NA
d_call: NA
cdr3_aa: ASSLDGASISYEQY

v_call: TRBV5-1
j_call: TRBJ1-4
d_call: TRBD1
cdr3_aa: ASRRDSNEKLF

v_call: TRBV7-9
j_call: TRBJ2-2
d_call: NA
cdr3_aa: ASSLDGTGELF

v_call: TRBV2
j_call: TRBJ2-3
d_call: TRBD2
cdr3_aa: ASRGESSGRETDTQY

v_call: TRBV30
j_call: TRBJ2-3
d_call: NA
cdr3_aa: AWGPGTDTQY

v_call: TRBV19
j_call: TRBJ2-3
d_call: NA
cdr3_aa: ASKWTGTDTQY

v_call: TRBV4-1
j_call: TRBJ2-5
d_call: NA
cdr3_aa: ASSQGVYFQETQY

v_call: TRBV27
j_call: TRBJ2-1
d_call: NA
cdr3_aa: ASSFRREQF

v_call: TRBV6-1
j_call: TRBJ2-1
d_call: NA
cdr3_aa: ASSFDGSRNNEQF

v_call: TRBV4-1
j_call: TRBJ1-5
d_call: TRBD1
cdr3_aa: ASSGQARNQPQH

v_call: TRBV9
j_call: TRBJ2-7
d_call: TRBD1
cdr3_aa: ASSIQTGQKQY

v_call: TRBV28
j_call: TRBJ2-7
d_call: NA
cdr3_aa: ASILDRDSYEQY

v_call: TRBV5-1
j_call: TRBJ2-2
d_call: TRBD1
cdr3_aa: ASSWTGPPGELF

v_call: TRBV6-1
j_call: TRBJ2-7
d_call: TRBD1
cdr3_aa: ASRGTGASSYEQY

v_call: TRBV11-2
j_call: TRBJ2-5
d_call: TRBD2
cdr3_aa: ASSARKTSGGETQY

v_call: TRBV27
j_call: TRBJ2-7
d_call: TRBD1
cdr3_aa: ASSIQGAFAYEQY

v_call: TRBV5-1
j_call: TRBJ2-7
d_call: TRBD1
cdr3_aa: ASRGPRTGDNEQY

v_call: TRBV4-2
j_call: TRBJ1-1
d_call: NA
cdr3_aa: ASSGSDTEAF

v_call: TRBV7-2
j_call: TRBJ2-5
d_call: NA
cdr3_aa: ASSYKETQY

v_call: TRBV30
j_call: TRBJ1-2
d_call: NA
cdr3_aa: AWSSPLLVEGYT

v_call: TRBV7-2
j_call: TRBJ2-2
d_call: NA
cdr3_aa: ASSSDRNTGELF